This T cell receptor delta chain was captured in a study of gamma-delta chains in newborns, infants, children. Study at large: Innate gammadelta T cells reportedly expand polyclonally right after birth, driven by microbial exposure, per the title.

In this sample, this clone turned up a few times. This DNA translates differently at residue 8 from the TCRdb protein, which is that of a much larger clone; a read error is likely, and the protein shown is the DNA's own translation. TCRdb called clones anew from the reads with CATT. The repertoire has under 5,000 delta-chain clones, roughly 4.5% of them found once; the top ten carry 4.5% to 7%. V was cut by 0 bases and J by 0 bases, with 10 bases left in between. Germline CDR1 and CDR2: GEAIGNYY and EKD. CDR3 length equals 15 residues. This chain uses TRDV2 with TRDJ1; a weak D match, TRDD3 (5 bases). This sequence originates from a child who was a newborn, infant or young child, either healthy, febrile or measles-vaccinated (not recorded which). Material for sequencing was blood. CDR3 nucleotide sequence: TGTGCCTGTGACACCGTGGGGCCCAACACCGATAAACTCATCTTT. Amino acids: CACDTVGPNTDKLIF.